The rows below give T cell receptor beta chains drawn from one sample of a study of T cells in Graves' hyperthyroidism and ophthalmopathy. Each CDR3 protein is one row after TCRdb ran MiXCR on the multiplex PCR reads. The sample has 600,000 to 700,000 distinct CDR3 sequences; about 15% are singletons. Sequencing used blood. The receptors come from a woman aged 40 to 50 with Graves' ophthalmopathy. CDR3s include the opening cysteine and the closing phenylalanine or tryptophan. D genes are given only for firm matches. Not all rows give a size; the values are once, few, many and, for expanded clones, a class.

>many|-|TRBJ1-5|TRBV27
TGTGCCAGCAGTGCCACAGGATTGGTCAATCAGCCCCAGCATTTT
CASSATGLVNQPQHF
>many|-|TRBJ2-5|TRBV12-3/TRBV12-4
TGTGCCAGCAGTCGACAGGACCAAGAGACCCAGTACTTC
CASSRQDQETQYF
>many|-|TRBJ1-2|TRBV12-5
TGTGCTAGTGGGGATGGCGGAAGGCCTAACTATGGCTACACCTTC
CASGDGGRPNYGYTF
>-|TRBD2|TRBJ2-7|TRBV7-3
TGTGCCAGCAGCAGAGCGGGAGGCGGGGACGAGCAGTACTTC
CASSRAGGGDEQYF
>few|TRBD1|TRBJ2-4|TRBV7-2
TGTGCCAGCAGCCTTACCGGGACAGCAGTCTACAAAAACATTCAGTACTTC
CASSLTGTAVYKNIQYF
>many|TRBD1|TRBJ2-7|TRBV28
TGTGCCAGCAGTTTATCATCACAGGGGATCGACGAGCAGTACTTC
CASSLSSQGIDEQYF
>many|-|TRBJ1-2|TRBV20-1
TGCAGTGCTAGCCCCTCGGTGAGGGGGGGTGGCTACACCTTC
CSASPSVRGGGYTF
>many|TRBD2|TRBJ2-7|TRBV6-5
TGTGCCAGCAGCCCACTAGCGGGACCCAGCTCCTACGAGCAGTACTTT
CASSPLAGPSSYEQYF
>many|TRBD1|TRBJ1-2|TRBV30
TGTGCCTGGGGACAGGCTAACTATGGCTACACCTTC
CAWGQANYGYTF
>few|-|TRBJ1-5|TRBV30
TGTGCCTGGAGTTTTGGGGAGCCGAGGGGCAATCAGCCCCAGCATTTT
CAWSFGEPRGNQPQHF
>many|-|TRBJ1-3|TRBV5-1
TGCGCCAGCAGCTACCGGACGGGCGAAGGAAACACCATATATTTT
CASSYRTGEGNTIYF
>-|TRBD1|TRBJ1-2|TRBV30
TGTGCCTGGAGCGCTCTTGGGACAGATTCTTACTATGGCTACACCTTC
CAWSALGTDSYYGYTF
>many|-|TRBJ2-3|TRBV12-3/TRBV12-4
TGTGCCAGCAGAATCAGGGACACAGATACGCAGTATTTT
CASRIRDTDTQYF
>many|TRBD1|TRBJ1-6|TRBV6-1
TGTGCCAGCAAGAGAGAGGACAGGGGTTACTCACCCCTCCACTTT
CASKREDRGYSPLHF
>few|-|TRBJ1-5|TRBV28
TGTGCCAGCAGCCAGCTTGGATCTCAGCCCCAGCATTTT
CASSQLGSQPQHF
>few|-|TRBJ2-5|TRBV6-2/TRBV6-3
TGTGCCAGCAAGGATAGCGCTAAAGAGACCCAGTACTTC
CASKDSAKETQYF